The 21 T cell receptor beta chains below all came from one sample that was sequenced in a study of cytomegalovirus exposure and HLA in healthy donors. The protocol was immunoSEQ multiplex PCR, while the TCRdb copy is restricted to in-frame clones and leaves out a portion. Of over 200,000 clones detected, 75% to 90% appear once; the ten largest clones hold roughly 5.5%. The sample was PBMCs. The receptors were gathered from a woman aged 18-29 years in good health and CMV-seronegative.

This chain joins TRBV13 and TRBJ2-3; maybe TRBD1 (6 bases). CDR1 and CDR2 (germline): PRHDT, FYEKMQ (reference sequence). CDR3 size: 15 residues. The V and J ends lost 5 bases and 0 bases respectively, with 12 bases between them. The CDR3 reads CASSPERGSTDTQYF. CDR3 DNA sequence: TGTGCCAGCAGCCCAGAGAGGGGGAGCACAGATACGCAGTATTTT.

In this sample, this clone turned up a few times. The V call is TRBV27, the J call TRBJ2-7; a weak D match, TRBD2 (6 bases). This CDR3 region has 14 residues. With 2 bases removed from V and 2 bases from J, the gap between germline ends came to 10 bases. Germline CDR1 and CDR2: MNHEY and SMNVEV (reference sequence). The CDR3 DNA sequence: TGTGCCAGCAGTTTAACCGGGGGAGCCTACGAGCAGTACTTC. Its translation: CASSLTGGAYEQYF.

The chain links TRBV7-2 to TRBJ2-7; 10 positions agree with TRBD2. This CDR3 is built from 14 residues. Germline V gene sequence: CDR1 SGHTA, CDR2 FQGNSA. V dropped 8 bases and J dropped 5; count of bases not matched to a gene: 9. For the CDR3, the DNA is TGTGCCAGCGGGTTAAGCGGGAGGGCAGACGAGCAGTACTTC. Encoded protein: CASGLSGRADEQYF.

This chain joins TRBV2 and TRBJ2-3, with D possibly matching TRBD2 (6 bases). The length of the CDR3 is 14 residues. V lost 6 bases and J 2 bases, leaving 12 bases between the germline ends. Germline-derived CDR1 and CDR2 are SNHLY and FYNNEI. DNA of the CDR3: TGTGCCAGCAGCCCGGGACTTGCCACAGATACGCAGTATTTT. Its translation: CASSPGLATDTQYF.

This clone has a handful of counts. The chain employs TRBV11-1 and TRBJ2-7, with D perhaps matching TRBD1 (6 bases). In germline, CDR1 is SGHAT, CDR2 FQDESV (reference sequence). With 4 bases removed from V and 4 bases from J, the gap between germline ends came to 17 bases. The CDR3 contains 15 residues. The CDR3 nucleotides read TGTGCCAGCAGCTCCCTCCGGGACATCGCTTACGAGCAGTACTTC. Translating gives CASSSLRDIAYEQYF.

To note about this clone: This sample also contains other DNA sequences that code for the same CDR3. The V call is TRBV27, the J call TRBJ1-2; D unclear. V was cut by 3 bases and J by 0 bases, with 5 bases left in between. CDR3 length: 13 residues. Germline values: CDR1 MNHEY, CDR2 SMNVEV (reference sequence). The CDR3 DNA reads TGTGCCAGCAGTTTTGGGACTAACTATGGCTACACCTTC. This gives the protein CASSFGTNYGYTF.

The chain couples TRBV6-6 to TRBJ1-2, with D unclear. Trimming shortened V by 6 bases and J by 4 bases, and 21 bases separated the two germline ends. CDR1 and CDR2 from the germline V gene are MNHNY and SVGAGI (reference sequence). The CDR3 contains 16 residues. DNA of the CDR3: TGTGCCAGCAGGCCCACCCGGCTCGGGGAGAGCTATGGCTACACCTTC. Translation: CASRPTRLGESYGYTF.

The V call is TRBV30, the J call TRBJ2-5; weak D call: TRBD1 (6 bases). CDR3 length: 13 residues. Germline values: CDR1 GTSNPN, CDR2 SVGIG (reference sequence). V lost 1 base and J lost 6, with 12 bases in between. As DNA, the CDR3 is TGTGCCTGGAGTGGGACAGTACGGAAGACCCAGTACTTC. Translated: CAWSGTVRKTQYF.

This rearrangement joins TRBV5-1 to TRBJ2-7; TRBD2 aligns across 9 bases. Germline lookup yields CDR1 SGHRS and CDR2 YFSETQ. This CDR3 comprises 15 residues. The junction had 9 bases not matched to a gene; V was cut back by 6 bases and J by 2 bases. DNA for the CDR3: TGCGCCAGCACATGGGAGGGACTAGCCACCTACGAGCAGTACTTC. Its protein is CASTWEGLATYEQYF.

The V and J genes are TRBV28 and TRBJ2-2; weak D call: TRBD2 (6 bases). The V gene lost 6 bases and the J gene lost 7 bases, with 24 bases spanning the gap. The germline V gene encodes CDR1 MDHEN and CDR2 SYDVKM. This CDR3 is 17 amino acids long. This chain's CDR3 is CASRQPLGARENGELFF. CDR3 nucleotides: TGTGCCAGCAGGCAGCCCCTGGGAGCGCGGGAAAACGGGGAGCTGTTTTTT.

To note about this clone: The junction shows a germline mismatch at one end, possibly a read error. J is TRBJ1-1 and V is TRBV28, with a possible D match to TRBD1 (5 bases). Germline V gives CDR1 MDHEN, CDR2 SYDVKM. The CDR3 has 16 residues. The CDR3 DNA is TGTGCCAGCAGTGTATGGCTGGGACCCACGAACACTGAAGCTTTCTTT. The encoded protein is CASSVWLGPTNTEAFF.

This clone occurred once. The chain's CDR3 is CASSVLTGGDYGYTF. CDR3 bases: TGTGCCAGCAGCGTACTTACAGGGGGCGACTATGGCTACACCTTC. This rearrangement joins TRBV9 to TRBJ1-2; 9 positions agree with TRBD1. The CDR3 consists of 15 residues. The V and J ends lost 1 base and 3 bases, in that order; junction bases with no gene match: 4. CDR1 and CDR2 (germline): SGDLS, YYNGEE.

The CDR3 region has the DNA TGTGCCAGTAGTATCCTAGCCGGGACAGGGGCCGGTGAAGCTTTCTTT. Protein product: CASSILAGTGAGEAFF. The chain has TRBV19 and TRBJ1-1; TRBD1 matches at 10 bases. Germline V gives CDR1 LNHDA, CDR2 SQIVND (reference sequence). The CDR3 spans 16 residues. The J segment lost 7 bases and the V segment lost 3 bases, leaving 11 bases of the junction unmatched.

This clone was seen more than once but under ten times. The chain is built from TRBV10-1 and TRBJ2-4; 14 bases fit TRBD2. The CDR3 runs to 14 residues. Germline V lookup: CDR1 WNHNN, CDR2 SYGVQD (reference sequence). V lost 6 bases, J lost 7 bases, and 2 bases stayed unmatched. CDR3 DNA sequence: TGCGCCAGCAGAGGGACTAGCGGGAGCAACATTCAGTACTTC. Residues: CASRGTSGSNIQYF.

CDR3 amino acids: CASDSKNQPQHF. CDR3 nucleotides: TGTGCCAGCGACTCAAAAAATCAGCCCCAGCATTTT. The chain employs TRBV28 and TRBJ1-5; unclear D gene. In germline, CDR1 is MDHEN, CDR2 SYDVKM. V gave up 8 bases and J gave up 4 bases, with 9 bases separating them. The CDR3 spans 12 residues.

CDR3 nucleotides: TGTGCCAGCAGAGGACAGGGGGATACTGAAGCTTTCTTT. This encodes CASRGQGDTEAFF. The J gene is TRBJ1-1, the V gene TRBV27; 10 bases line up with TRBD1. There are 13 residues in the CDR3. V dropped 6 bases and J dropped 5; count of bases not matched to a gene: 3. Per the germline V gene, CDR1 is MNHEY and CDR2 is SMNVEV (reference sequence).

This clone was counted a few times. The rearrangement joins TRBV9 to TRBJ1-2; no clear D gene. From germline, CDR1 is SGDLS and CDR2 YYNGEE. Deletions cut 0 bases from V and 7 bases from J, with 13 bases between. CDR3 length: 14 residues. CDR3 loop: CASSVDPGVGGYTF. In DNA form, the CDR3 reads TGTGCCAGCAGCGTAGACCCGGGAGTGGGTGGCTACACCTTC.

The V gene is TRBV18, the J gene TRBJ2-7; D is possibly TRBD1 (5 bases). This CDR3 comprises 12 residues. V shed 8 bases and J shed 3 bases, with 11 bases lying between them. Germline-derived CDR1 and CDR2 are KGHSH and LQKENI. CDR3 DNA: TGTGCCAGCGCTAGACAGAACTACGAGCAGTACTTC. Protein sequence: CASARQNYEQYF.

This clone was recorded only once. The rearrangement links TRBV28 to TRBJ2-7; 7 bases map to TRBD2. This CDR3 contains 15 residues. Germline V gene lookup returns CDR1 MDHEN and CDR2 SYDVKM. Germline trimming cut 6 bases from V and 3 bases from J; bases unmatched to any gene: 11. The CDR3 region is CASRSDEGLRYEQYF. CDR3 nucleotide sequence: TGTGCCAGCAGATCCGATGAGGGACTACGCTACGAGCAGTACTTC.

J is TRBJ2-1 and V is TRBV20-1, with D perhaps TRBD2 (6 bases). The CDR3 is 11 amino acids. With 3 bases removed from V and 10 bases from J, the gap between germline ends came to 10 bases. Per the germline V gene, CDR1 is DFQATT and CDR2 is SNEGSKA (reference sequence). The CDR3, as DNA: TGCAGTGCTAGCCCACTAGCCGAGCAGTTCTTC. It specifies CSASPLAEQFF.

V gene TRBV18 combines with J gene TRBJ1-2, with a weak D call TRBD1 (5 bases). From germline, CDR1 is KGHSH and CDR2 LQKENI. This CDR3 has 15 amino acids. V lost 2 bases and J 8 bases, leaving 18 bases between the germline ends. DNA for the CDR3: TGTGCCAGCTCACCAGTTGGGGGAGTGAACGGGGGCTACACCTTC. Translated: CASSPVGGVNGGYTF.